The sample holds a few counts of the clone carrying this TCR beta chain. Per the authors' pipeline: Researchers report that nucleated cell counts were estimated from reference gene primer amplification. Profiling relied on immunoSEQ multiplex PCR, and the TCRdb table lists in-frame clones only, not all of them. The V and J calls and the clone size are those of that table, but D and trimming were determined from the DNA. Of 200,000 or so clones listed, roughly 80% are singletons. The data are from a study of blood T cell repertoires in COVID-19. There are 14 residues in the CDR3. Trimming left V 0 bases short and J 3 bases short, with 5 bases between. Per germline, CDR1 MRHNA and CDR2 SNTAGT.

This chain connects TRBV6-4 to TRBJ2-2; maybe TRBD2 (5 bases). Sequenced sample: peripheral blood. The receptor comes from a man aged 30 to 45 with active or convalescent COVID-19. The CDR3 nucleotides are TGTGCCAGCAGTGACTCTAGCGACACCGGGGAGCTGTTTTTT. Amino acids: CASSDSSDTGELFF.